A selection of T cell receptor beta chains follows, all from one sample in a study of cytomegalovirus exposure and HLA in healthy donors. The data were produced by immunoSEQ multiplex PCR, yet TCRdb's version contains in-frame clones alone and is incomplete. The table includes about 150,000 clones, approximately 86% detected once. The sequenced material came from PBMCs. Receptors originate from a man between 18 and 35 years old in good health and CMV-seropositive. CDR3s include the opening cysteine and the closing phenylalanine or tryptophan. D genes are given only for firm matches. Where a row states a size, it is once, few, many or the class of an expanded clone; other rows omit it.

TRBD1	NA	TRBV27	TRBJ2-7	TGTGCCAGCACCCGGACAGGGGGCGAATACGAGCAGTACTTC	CASTRTGGEYEQYF
NA	NA	TRBV7-9	TRBJ2-4	TGTGCCAGCAGCTTTGCAGGGGGGGCCAAAAACATTCAGTACTTC	CASSFAGGAKNIQYF
NA	NA	TRBV19	TRBJ2-6	TGTGCCAGTAGTAGCTTAGTATTCTCTGGGGCCAACGTCCTGACTTTC	CASSSLVFSGANVLTF
NA	NA	TRBV7-3	TRBJ1-1	TGTGCCAGCAGCCCCGCTAGCAGGGGCCGGGACACTGAAGCTTTCTTT	CASSPASRGRDTEAFF
TRBD1	NA	TRBV4-3	TRBJ1-3	TGCGCCAGCAGCCGCCTAACAGGGGGCCGTGGAAACACCATATATTTT	CASSRLTGGRGNTIYF
NA	NA	TRBV9	TRBJ2-5	TGTGCCAGCAGCGCTACTGGGGCGGGAATGGTAGAGACCCAGTACTTC	CASSATGAGMVETQYF
TRBD2	NA	TRBV14	TRBJ2-5	TGTGCCAGCAGCCAAGGGCGAGCGGGAGAAGAGACCCAGTACTTC	CASSQGRAGEETQYF
NA	NA	TRBV27	TRBJ2-3	TGTGCCAGCAGTAGGGGGATTCCCGGGCTCGGGGCTACGCAGTATTTT	CASSRGIPGLGATQYF
TRBD2	once	TRBV27	TRBJ2-5	TGTGCCAGCAGTACTGGGACTAGCGGGAGAGAGACCCAGTACTTC	CASSTGTSGRETQYF
NA	NA	TRBV4-1	TRBJ1-5	TGCGCCAGCAGCCAAACGATGGTACTCTACGGTAGCAATCAGCCCCAGCATTTT	CASSQTMVLYGSNQPQHF
NA	NA	TRBV29-1	TRBJ2-7	TGCAGCGTTGGGGTAGCGACCTACGAGCAGTACTTC	CSVGVATYEQYF
TRBD2	NA	TRBV9	TRBJ2-3	TGTGCCAGCAGCGTAGATAGGTCGAGGAGCGGGAAGGCCAAGGATACGCAGTATTTT	CASSVDRSRSGKAKDTQYF
NA	NA	TRBV5-6	TRBJ2-1	TGTGCCAGCAGCTTTCAGGTTGGTGAGCAGTTCTTC	CASSFQVGEQFF
NA	once	TRBV6-4	TRBJ1-1	TGTGCCAGCAGTGTTACATTGAACACTGAAGCTTTCTTT	CASSVTLNTEAFF
NA	NA	TRBV4-3	TRBJ1-5	TGCGCCAGCAGCCAAGACTGGGCGTCCAGCAATCAGCCCCAGCATTTT	CASSQDWASSNQPQHF
NA	NA	TRBV5-1	TRBJ2-7	TGCGCCAGCAGCTTTGACAGTGGATCCTACGAGCAGTACTTC	CASSFDSGSYEQYF
TRBD1	NA	TRBV4-1	TRBJ1-4	TGCGCCAGCAGCCAAGATCAAGTACGAAGGACAGGGAGTAATGAAAAACTGTTTTTT	CASSQDQVRRTGSNEKLFF
TRBD2	NA	TRBV7-8	TRBJ2-7	TGTGCCAGCAGCTCCACTAGCGCCAACTACGAGCAGTACTTC	CASSSTSANYEQYF
NA	NA	TRBV29-1	TRBJ1-1	TGCAGCGGACGCGGCGGGCCGAACACTGAAGCTTTCTTT	CSGRGGPNTEAFF
TRBD1	few	TRBV30	TRBJ1-5	TGTGCCTGGAGTGCCGGGACAGATGTACAGCCCCAGCATTTT	CAWSAGTDVQPQHF
TRBD1	NA	TRBV29-1	TRBJ1-4	TGCAGCGTTGATGAAGGGGGCCGAACTAATGAAAAACTGTTTTTT	CSVDEGGRTNEKLFF
NA	NA	TRBV7-9	TRBJ2-7	TGTGCCAGCAGCTTAGTTCAGGACAGCTCCTACGAGCAGTACTTC	CASSLVQDSSYEQYF